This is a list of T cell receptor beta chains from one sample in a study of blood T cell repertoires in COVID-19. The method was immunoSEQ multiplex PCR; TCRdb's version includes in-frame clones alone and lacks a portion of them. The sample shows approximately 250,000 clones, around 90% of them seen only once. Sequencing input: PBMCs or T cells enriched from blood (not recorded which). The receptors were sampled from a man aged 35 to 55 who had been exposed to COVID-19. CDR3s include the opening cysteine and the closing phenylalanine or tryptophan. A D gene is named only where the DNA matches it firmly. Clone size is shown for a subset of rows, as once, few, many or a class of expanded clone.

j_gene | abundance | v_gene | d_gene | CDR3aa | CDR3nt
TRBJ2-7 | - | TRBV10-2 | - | CASTPGGGEQYF | TGCGCCAGCACTCCTGGGGGAGGCGAGCAGTACTTC
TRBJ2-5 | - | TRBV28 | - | CASSLPGEPRKTQYF | TGTGCCAGCAGTTTACCAGGGGAACCCAGAAAGACCCAGTACTTC
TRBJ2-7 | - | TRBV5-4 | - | CASSSAPRQIGTDRGEQYF | TGTGCCAGCAGCAGTGCCCCCCGACAGATAGGAACAGACCGAGGCGAGCAGTACTTC
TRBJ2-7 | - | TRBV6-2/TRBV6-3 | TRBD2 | CASSYSASGRPYEQYF | TGTGCCAGCAGTTACTCCGCGAGCGGGAGACCCTACGAGCAGTACTTC
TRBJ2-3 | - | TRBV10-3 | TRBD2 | CAINLGLAGTDTQYF | TGTGCCATCAATCTGGGACTAGCCGGCACAGATACGCAGTATTTT
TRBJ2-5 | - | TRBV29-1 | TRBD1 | CSVQGARETQYF | TGCAGCGTGCAGGGGGCGAGGGAGACCCAGTACTTC
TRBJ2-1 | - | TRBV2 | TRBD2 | CASSGGLAGYNEQFF | TGTGCCAGCAGTGGGGGACTAGCGGGCTACAATGAGCAGTTCTTC
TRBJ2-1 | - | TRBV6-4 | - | CASSDSARSSYNEQFF | TGTGCCAGCAGTGACTCCGCTAGAAGCTCCTACAATGAGCAGTTCTTC
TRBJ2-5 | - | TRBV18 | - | CASSPREPKETQYF | TGTGCCAGCTCACCGAGGGAGCCTAAAGAGACCCAGTACTTC
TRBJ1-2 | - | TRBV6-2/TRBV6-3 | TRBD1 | CASSLMWAGGHGYTF | TGTGCCAGCAGTCTAATGTGGGCAGGGGGCCATGGCTACACCTTC
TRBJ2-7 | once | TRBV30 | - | CAWGPRPLQRGGSYEQYF | TGTGCCTGGGGTCCCCGGCCCCTACAAAGAGGAGGCTCCTACGAGCAGTACTTC
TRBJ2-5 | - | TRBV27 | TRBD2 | CASRLGLTSGVQETQYF | TGTGCCAGCAGACTCGGGCTGACTAGCGGGGTTCAAGAGACCCAGTACTTC
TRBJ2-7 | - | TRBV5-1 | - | CASSGGGGSREQYF | TGCGCCAGCAGCGGGGGAGGTGGCAGCCGCGAGCAGTACTTC
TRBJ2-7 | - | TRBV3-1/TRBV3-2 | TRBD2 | CASSQISGSSYEQYF | TGTGCCAGCAGCCAAATTAGCGGGAGTTCCTACGAGCAGTACTTC
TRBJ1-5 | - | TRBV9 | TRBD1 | CASSPTGTGANQPQHF | TGTGCCAGCAGCCCGACCGGGACAGGGGCAAATCAGCCCCAGCATTTT
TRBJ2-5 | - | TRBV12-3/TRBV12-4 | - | CASHKRGGETQYF | TGTGCCAGCCATAAGAGGGGGGGAGAGACCCAGTACTTC
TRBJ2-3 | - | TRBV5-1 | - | CASSVQAQDTQYF | TGCGCCAGCAGCGTCCAGGCCCAAGATACGCAGTATTTT
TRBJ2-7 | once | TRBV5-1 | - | CASSPEGVDEQYF | TGCGCCAGCAGCCCAGAAGGAGTGGACGAGCAGTACTTC
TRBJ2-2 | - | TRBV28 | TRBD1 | CASRGQANTGELFF | TGTGCCAGCAGGGGACAGGCGAACACCGGGGAGCTGTTTTTT
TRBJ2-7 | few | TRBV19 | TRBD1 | CASSTGVLYEQYF | TGTGCCAGTAGCACAGGGGTTCTCTACGAGCAGTACTTC
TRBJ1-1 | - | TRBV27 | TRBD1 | CASTGGTEAFF | TGTGCCAGCACAGGGGGCACTGAAGCTTTCTTT
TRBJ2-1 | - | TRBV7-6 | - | CASSSTSDSYNEQFF | TGTGCCAGCAGCTCCACAAGTGACTCCTACAATGAGCAGTTCTTC
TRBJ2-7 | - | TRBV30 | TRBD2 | CAWSDGGRVYEQYF | TGTGCCTGGAGTGATGGAGGGAGGGTCTACGAGCAGTACTTC
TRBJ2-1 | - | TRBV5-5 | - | CASSLGALYNEQFF | TGTGCCAGCAGCTTGGGGGCTTTATACAATGAGCAGTTCTTC
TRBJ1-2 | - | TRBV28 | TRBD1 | CASSRRQGTYGYTF | TGTGCCAGCAGCCGTAGACAGGGGACGTATGGCTACACCTTC
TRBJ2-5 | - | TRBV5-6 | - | CASSLLQETQYF | TGTGCCAGCAGCTTGCTACAAGAGACCCAGTACTTC
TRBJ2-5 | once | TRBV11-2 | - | CASSLGSGETQYF | TGTGCCAGCAGCTTAGGTTCCGGAGAGACCCAGTACTTC
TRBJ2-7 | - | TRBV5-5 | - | CASSFTESLSYEQYF | TGTGCCAGCAGCTTCACCGAGTCCCTCTCCTACGAGCAGTACTTC
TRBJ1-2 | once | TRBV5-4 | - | CASSLDYTTNYGYTF | TGTGCCAGCAGCTTGGACTACACAACTAACTATGGCTACACCTTC
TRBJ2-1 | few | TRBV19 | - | CASRSEGFYNEQFF | TGTGCCAGTAGATCTGAGGGTTTCTACAATGAGCAGTTCTTC
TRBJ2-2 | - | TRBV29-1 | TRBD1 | CSVGEGAGGELFF | TGCAGCGTTGGAGAGGGGGCGGGCGGGGAGCTGTTTTTT
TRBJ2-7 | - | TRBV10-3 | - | CAISEPTLGREQYF | TGTGCCATCAGCGAGCCAACCTTAGGGAGAGAGCAGTACTTC
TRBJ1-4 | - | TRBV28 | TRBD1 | CASPGTVPEKLFF | TGTGCCAGCCCCGGGACAGTCCCTGAAAAACTGTTTTTT
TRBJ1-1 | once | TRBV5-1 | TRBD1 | CASSRDSLTEAFF | TGCGCCAGCAGCCGGGACAGTCTAACTGAAGCTTTCTTT
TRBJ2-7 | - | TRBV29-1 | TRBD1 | CSVPTGSGEQYF | TGCAGCGTGCCGACAGGGTCGGGCGAGCAGTACTTC
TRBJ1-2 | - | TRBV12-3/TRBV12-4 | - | CASSLAVGGYTF | TGTGCCAGCAGTTTAGCGGTGGGCGGCTACACCTTC
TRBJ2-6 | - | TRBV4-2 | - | CASSHLTGSGANVLTF | TGTGCCAGCAGCCATCTCACAGGGAGTGGGGCCAACGTCCTGACTTTC
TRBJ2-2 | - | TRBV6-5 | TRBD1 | CASSLDRGHTGELFF | TGTGCCAGCAGTTTGGACAGGGGGCACACCGGGGAGCTGTTTTTT
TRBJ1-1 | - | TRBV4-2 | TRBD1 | CASSPDGTGGSEAFF | TGTGCCAGCAGCCCCGACGGGACAGGGGGCTCTGAAGCTTTCTTT
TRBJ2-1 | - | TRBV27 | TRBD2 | CASSSQSGEPYNEQFF | TGTGCCAGCAGTTCCCAAAGCGGGGAACCCTACAATGAGCAGTTCTTC
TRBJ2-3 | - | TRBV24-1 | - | CATSRRGADTQYF | TGTGCCACCAGTCGCCGAGGCGCAGATACGCAGTATTTT
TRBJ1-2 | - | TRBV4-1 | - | CASSPLQGSYGYTF | TGCGCCAGCAGCCCATTACAGGGTAGCTATGGCTACACCTTC
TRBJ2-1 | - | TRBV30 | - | CAWSVVGGSSYNEQFF | TGTGCCTGGAGTGTCGTTGGCGGAAGCTCCTACAATGAGCAGTTCTTC
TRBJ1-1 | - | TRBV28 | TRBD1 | CASSSSPRGLNGEAFF | TGTGCCAGCAGCTCATCACCCAGGGGGCTCAACGGTGAAGCTTTCTTT
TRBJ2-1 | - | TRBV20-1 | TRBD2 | CSASLGTSGRGIF | TGCAGTGCGAGTCTGGGGACTAGCGGGAGGGGGATCTTC
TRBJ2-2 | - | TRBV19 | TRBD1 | CASSIGGRTGNTGELFF | TGTGCCAGTAGTATTGGTGGGCGGACAGGGAACACCGGGGAGCTGTTTTTT
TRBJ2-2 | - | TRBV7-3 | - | CASSFRATGSVTGELFF | TGTGCCAGCAGCTTCAGGGCAACAGGGTCGGTTACCGGGGAGCTGTTTTTT
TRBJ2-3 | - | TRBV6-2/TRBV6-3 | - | CASSYSTPILNKHCTDTQYF | TGTGCCAGCAGTTACTCGACCCCAATACTAAACAAGCACTGCACAGATACGCAGTATTTT
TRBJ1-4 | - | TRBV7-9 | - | CASSQTGEKLFF | TGTGCCAGCAGCCAGACGGGTGAAAAACTGTTTTTT
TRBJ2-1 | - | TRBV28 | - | CASRAHLNEQFF | TGTGCCAGCAGGGCCCATTTAAATGAGCAGTTCTTC
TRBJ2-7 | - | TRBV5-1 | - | CASRRVGAYEQYF | TGCGCCAGCAGGAGGGTTGGTGCATACGAGCAGTACTTC